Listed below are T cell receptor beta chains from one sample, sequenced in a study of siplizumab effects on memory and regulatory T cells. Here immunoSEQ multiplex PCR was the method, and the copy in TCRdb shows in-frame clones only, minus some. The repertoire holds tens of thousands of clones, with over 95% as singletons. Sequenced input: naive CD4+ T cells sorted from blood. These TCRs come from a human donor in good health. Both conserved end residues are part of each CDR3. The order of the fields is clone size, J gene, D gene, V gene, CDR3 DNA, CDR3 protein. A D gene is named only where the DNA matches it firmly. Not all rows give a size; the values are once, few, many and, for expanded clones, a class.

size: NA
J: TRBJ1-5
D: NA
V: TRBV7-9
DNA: TGTGCCAGCAGCTTAAATATGGCGGGGGAGCCCCAGCATTTT
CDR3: CASSLNMAGEPQHF

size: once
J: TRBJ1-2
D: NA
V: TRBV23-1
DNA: TGCGCCAGCAGTCAATCTATCATCGGCAGGGTTGGGAACTATGGCTACACCTTC
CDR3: CASSQSIIGRVGNYGYTF

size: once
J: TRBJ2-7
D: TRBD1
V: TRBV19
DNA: TGTGCCAGTAGTACAGGACAGGGCACCTACGAGCAGTACTTC
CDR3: CASSTGQGTYEQYF

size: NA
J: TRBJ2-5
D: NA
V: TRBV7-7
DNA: TGTGCCAGCAGCTTAGCGTCAGGGCTAGAGACCCAGTACTTC
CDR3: CASSLASGLETQYF

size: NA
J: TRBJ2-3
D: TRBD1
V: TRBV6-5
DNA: TGTGCCAGCAGTTACTCGAAGGGACAGGGCCCAGATACGCAGTATTTT
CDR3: CASSYSKGQGPDTQYF

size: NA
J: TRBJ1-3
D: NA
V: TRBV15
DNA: TGTGCCACCAGCAGACACATTGCGGGGACCTCTGGAAACACCATATATTTT
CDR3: CATSRHIAGTSGNTIYF

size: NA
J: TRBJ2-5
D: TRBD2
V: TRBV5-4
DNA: TGTGCCAGCAGCCCGACTAGCAGGTACCAAGAGACCCGGTACTTC
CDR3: CASSPTSRYQETRYF

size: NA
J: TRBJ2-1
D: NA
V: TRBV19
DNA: TGTGCCAGTAGCTATTCGGCGAGCTCCTACAATGAGCAGTTCTTC
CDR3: CASSYSASSYNEQFF

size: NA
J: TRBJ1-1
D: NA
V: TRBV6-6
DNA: TGTGCCAGCAGGACTCAAGTGAACACTGAAGCTTTCTTT
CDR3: CASRTQVNTEAFF

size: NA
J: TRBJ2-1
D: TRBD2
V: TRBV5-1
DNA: TGCGCCAGTTCTCGGACTAGCGGGGGTTTACAGCAGTTCTTC
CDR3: CASSRTSGGLQQFF

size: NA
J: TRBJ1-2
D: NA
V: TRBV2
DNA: TGTGCCAGCAGTGAAACAGGGATTCAGGGCTACACCTTC
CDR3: CASSETGIQGYTF

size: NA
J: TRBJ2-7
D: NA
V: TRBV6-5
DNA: TGTGCCAGCAGTTACCGATCGGGGAACTACGAGCAGTACTTC
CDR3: CASSYRSGNYEQYF

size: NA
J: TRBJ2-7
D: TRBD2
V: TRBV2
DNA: TGTGCCAGCACCCGGGGACTAGCGGGGGGGTTCTCCTACGAGCAGTACTTC
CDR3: CASTRGLAGGFSYEQYF

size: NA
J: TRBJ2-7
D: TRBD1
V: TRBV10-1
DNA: TGCGCCAGTGAAGTCCGGGACAGGGGCTACGAGCAGTACTTC
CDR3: CASEVRDRGYEQYF

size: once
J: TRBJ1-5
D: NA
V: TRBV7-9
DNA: TGTGCCAGCAGCTTAGCTGGGACCAGCAATCAGCCCCAGCATTTT
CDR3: CASSLAGTSNQPQHF

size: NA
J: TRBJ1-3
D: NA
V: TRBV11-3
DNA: TGTGCCAGCAGCCCCCATACCCCCACAGGGCACTCTGGAAACACCATATATTTT
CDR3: CASSPHTPTGHSGNTIYF

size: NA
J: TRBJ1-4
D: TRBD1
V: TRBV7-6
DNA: TGTGCCAGCAGCTCGAGATACAGGGGGCCTAATGAAAAACTGTTTTTT
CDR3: CASSSRYRGPNEKLFF

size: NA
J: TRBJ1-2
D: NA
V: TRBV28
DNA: TGTGCCAGCAGTTTCCCAGGTACCCCGTATGGCTACACCTTC
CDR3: CASSFPGTPYGYTF

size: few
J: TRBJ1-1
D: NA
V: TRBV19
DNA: TGTGCCAGTAGTATATGGGCAGGGGTAGGGACTGAAGCTTTCTTT
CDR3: CASSIWAGVGTEAFF

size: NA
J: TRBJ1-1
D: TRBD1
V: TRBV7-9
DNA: TGTGCCAGCTGTCCGGGACAGGGGCCTGAAGCTTTCTTT
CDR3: CASCPGQGPEAFF

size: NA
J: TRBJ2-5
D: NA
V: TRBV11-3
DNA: TGTGCCAGCAGCCCTGCAGGGACAGAGACCCAGTACTTC
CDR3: CASSPAGTETQYF

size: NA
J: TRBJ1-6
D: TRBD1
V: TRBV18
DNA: TGTGCCAGCTCGCAGGGACAGGGGAATTCACCCCTCCACTTT
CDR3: CASSQGQGNSPLHF

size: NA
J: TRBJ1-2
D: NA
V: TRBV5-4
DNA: TGTGCCAGCAGCTCAGACGGTAACTATGGCTACACCTTC
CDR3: CASSSDGNYGYTF

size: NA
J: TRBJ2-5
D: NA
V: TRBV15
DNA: TGTGCCACCAGCCCTGGGGGGGCAGAAGAGACCCAGTACTTC
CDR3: CATSPGGAEETQYF

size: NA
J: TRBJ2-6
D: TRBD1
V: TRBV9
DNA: TGTGCCAGCAGCGCCAACAGGGGATCTGGGGCCAACGTCCTGACTTTC
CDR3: CASSANRGSGANVLTF

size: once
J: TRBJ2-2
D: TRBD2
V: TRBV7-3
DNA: TGTGCCAGCAGCCCCCGCCGCGGGGGGCGCCGGTCCGGGGAGCTGTTTTTT
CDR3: CASSPRRGGRRSGELFF

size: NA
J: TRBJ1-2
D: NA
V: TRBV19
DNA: TGTGCCAGTAGTAGTCTGTCGCGCTACACCTTC
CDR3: CASSSLSRYTF

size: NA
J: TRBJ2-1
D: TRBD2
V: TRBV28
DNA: TGTGCCAGCAGCTCGCCGAGGGATAGCGGGGCCAATGAGCAGTTCTTC
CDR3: CASSSPRDSGANEQFF

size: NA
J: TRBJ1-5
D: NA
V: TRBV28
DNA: TGTGCCAGCACCGTGGGCCCGTGGGGTGGGGGTCAGCCCCAGCATTTT
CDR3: CASTVGPWGGGQPQHF

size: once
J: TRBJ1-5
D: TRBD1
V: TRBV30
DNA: TGTGCCTGGAGTAGGACAGGGGTGGACCATAGCAATCAGCCCCAGCATTTT
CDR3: CAWSRTGVDHSNQPQHF

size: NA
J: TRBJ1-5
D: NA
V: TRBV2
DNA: TGTGCCAGCAGTGAATCGGAAGCATATCAGCCCCAGCATTTT
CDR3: CASSESEAYQPQHF

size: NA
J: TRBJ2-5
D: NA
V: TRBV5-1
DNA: TGCGCCAGCAGCTTGGAGGGGCCCCAGTACTTC
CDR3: CASSLEGPQYF

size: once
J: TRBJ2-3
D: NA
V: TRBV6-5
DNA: TGTGCCAGCCGCGACGGGTCGCGAGATACGCAGTATTTT
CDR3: CASRDGSRDTQYF

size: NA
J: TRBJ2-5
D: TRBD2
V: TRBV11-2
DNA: TGTGCCAGCAGCTTAGTCGGAAGCGGGGGGGAAGAGACCCAGTACTTC
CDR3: CASSLVGSGGEETQYF

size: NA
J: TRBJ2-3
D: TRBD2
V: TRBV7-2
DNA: TGTGCCAGCAGCTTATATGTAGCGGGGGGGACTAGCACAGATACGCAGTATTTT
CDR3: CASSLYVAGGTSTDTQYF

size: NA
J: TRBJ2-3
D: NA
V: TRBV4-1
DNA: TGCGCCAGCAGCCAAGATGGGGGTACAGATACGCAGTATTTT
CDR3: CASSQDGGTDTQYF

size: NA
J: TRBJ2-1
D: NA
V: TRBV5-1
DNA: TGCGCCAGCAGCCCCGGAGGGGAGTCCTACAATGAGCAGTTCTTC
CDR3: CASSPGGESYNEQFF

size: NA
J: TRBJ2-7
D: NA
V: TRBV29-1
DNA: TGCAGCGTTGAAGATCAGGGCAGTTACGAGCAGTACTTC
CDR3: CSVEDQGSYEQYF

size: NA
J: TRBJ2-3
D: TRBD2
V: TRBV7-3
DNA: TGTGCCAGCAGCTTCACCCTAGCGGGCACAGATACGCAGTATTTT
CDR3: CASSFTLAGTDTQYF

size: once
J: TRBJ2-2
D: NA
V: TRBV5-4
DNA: TGTGCCAGCACCCCTCGGGACACCGGGGAGCTGTTTTTT
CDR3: CASTPRDTGELFF

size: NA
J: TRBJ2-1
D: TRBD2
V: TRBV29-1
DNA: TGCAGCGTTGCAGCCTCGACTAGCGGCGAAAGCGTCCAGGGTGAGCAGTTCTTC
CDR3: CSVAASTSGESVQGEQFF

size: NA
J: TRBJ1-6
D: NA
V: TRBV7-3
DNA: TGTGCCAGCAGCTTAGGGACAACGAATTCACCCCTCCACTTT
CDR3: CASSLGTTNSPLHF

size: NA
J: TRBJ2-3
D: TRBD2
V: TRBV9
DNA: TGTGCCAGCAGCCCTAGGACTAGCGGGTCCACAGATACGCAGTATTTT
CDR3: CASSPRTSGSTDTQYF

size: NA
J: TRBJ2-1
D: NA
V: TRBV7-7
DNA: TGTGCCAGCAGCTTAGGAGATTGGGGCAATGAGCAGTTCTTC
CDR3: CASSLGDWGNEQFF

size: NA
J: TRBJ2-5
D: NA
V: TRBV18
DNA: TGTGCCAGCTCACCAACTCTAGGAGGGCACGAGACCCAGTACTTC
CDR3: CASSPTLGGHETQYF

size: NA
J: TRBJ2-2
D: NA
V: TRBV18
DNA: TGTGCCAGCTCATTCTCATTTGTGAACACCGGGGAGCTGTTTTTT
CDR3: CASSFSFVNTGELFF

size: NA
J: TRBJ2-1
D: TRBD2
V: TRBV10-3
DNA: TGTGCCATCAGTGGGAGGACTAGCGGGGGAGTTGAGCAGTTCTTC
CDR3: CAISGRTSGGVEQFF

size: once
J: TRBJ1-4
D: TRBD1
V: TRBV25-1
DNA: TGTGCCAGTTCAGGGGGCGAGGGGGGAAAACTGTTTTTT
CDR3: CASSGGEGGKLFF

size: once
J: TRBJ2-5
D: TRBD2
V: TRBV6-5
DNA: TGTGCCAGCAGGACTAGCGGGGGTACAGAGACCCAGTACTTC
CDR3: CASRTSGGTETQYF

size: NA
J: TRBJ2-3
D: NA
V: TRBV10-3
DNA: TGTGCCACCCTACCACGGAGTGTCGCAGATACGCAGTATTTT
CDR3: CATLPRSVADTQYF

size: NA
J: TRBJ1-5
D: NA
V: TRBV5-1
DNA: TGCGCCAGCAGCTATCAGCATTTT
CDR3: CASSYQHF

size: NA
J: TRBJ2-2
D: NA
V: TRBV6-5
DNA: TGTGCCAGCAGTTACTCGGCAGGCACCGGGGAGCTGTTTTTT
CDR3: CASSYSAGTGELFF

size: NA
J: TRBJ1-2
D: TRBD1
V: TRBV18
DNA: TGTGCCAGCTCACCGGACAGGGGCAGTTGGGGCTATGGCTACACCTTC
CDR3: CASSPDRGSWGYGYTF

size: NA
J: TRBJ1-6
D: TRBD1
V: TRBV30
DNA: TGTGCCTGGAGTGGAAATTCCGGAGGACAGGGACGTTATTGGGGGTCACCCCTCCACTTT
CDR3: CAWSGNSGGQGRYWGSPLHF

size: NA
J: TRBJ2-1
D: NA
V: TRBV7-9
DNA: TGTGCCAGCAGCTTGCGGGCCGGCTACAATGAGCAGTTCTTC
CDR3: CASSLRAGYNEQFF

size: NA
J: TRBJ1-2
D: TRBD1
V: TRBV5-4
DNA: TGTGCCAGCAGCTTGCCCACAGGGGGGGATGATGGCTACACCTTC
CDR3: CASSLPTGGDDGYTF

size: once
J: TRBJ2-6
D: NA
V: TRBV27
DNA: TGTGCCAGCAGTGGTTACTCTGGGGCCAACGTCCTGACTTTC
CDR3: CASSGYSGANVLTF

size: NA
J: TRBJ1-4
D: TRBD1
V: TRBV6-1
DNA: TGTGCCAGCAGTAAACAGGGGGCAACTGAAAAACTGTTTTTT
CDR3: CASSKQGATEKLFF